This TCR beta chain was profiled in a study of post-analysis software for immune sequencing data. Study background: In terms of disease course, relapsing-remitting, secondary progressive and progressive-relapsing multiple sclerosis were included. Study-wide results and limits: Among multiple sclerosis patients, normalized Chao1 diversity was significantly below that of controls. Samples from a shared batch, those prepared together, strongly co-clustered by F measure.

With regard to this clonotype: Antigen unknown.

Unique-molecular-identifier-tagged TCR beta cDNA libraries were used. There were about 0.95 to 11 million T cells, and 400,000 to 650,000 cDNA molecules came from them. One entry per CDR3 protein results from TCRdb running MiXCR on the PCR reads. The sample contains 350,000 to 500,000 distinct CDR3 sequences, less than 40% of which appear only once. Material for sequencing was blood. The source of this sequence is a girl aged 2 to 10 with multiple sclerosis.

As DNA, the CDR3 is TGTGCCAGCAGCGTAGGGGACAGAAACTATGGCTACACCTTC. Its protein is CASSVGDRNYGYTF. The chain links TRBV9 to TRBJ1-2; 7 positions match TRBD1. Germline V gene data show CDR1 as SGDLS and CDR2 as YYNGEE. The CDR3 has 14 residues. The junction had 1 base not matched to a gene; V was cut back by 0 bases and J by 2 bases.